The clone carrying this TCR beta chain was seen a handful of times. Germline CDR1 LNHDA, CDR2 SQIVND (reference sequence). V dropped 5 bases and J dropped 4 bases, with 8 bases sitting between them. The length of the CDR3 is 12 residues. This record belongs to a study of blood T cell repertoires in COVID-19. Across the whole study: Donors in the United States, Italy and Spain gave samples during acute or convalescent COVID-19. The cDNA or gDNA used as material had been derived from T cells, B-cell-depleted T cells, or PBMCs.

Clones were sequenced by immunoSEQ multiplex PCR, and TCRdb holds only the in-frame ones, with some missing. The sample holds over 450,000 clones, 85% to 90% seen once. The receptor comes from a woman aged 45-65 years with COVID-19, enrolled during active disease. V and J are TRBV19 and TRBJ1-2, with D hard to call. Sequences were obtained from peripheral blood. CDR3 in DNA: TGTGCCAGTAGTGGGCCAGCCTATGGCTACACCTTC. Translating it yields CASSGPAYGYTF. Full variable domain (missing parts from reference TRBV19 and TRBJ1-2): DGGITQSPKYLFRKEGQNVTLSCEQNLNHDAMYWYRQDPGQGLRLIYYSQIVNDFQKGDIAEGYSVSREKKESFPLTVTSAQKNPTAFYLCASSGPAYGYTFGSGTRLTVV.